The 14 T cell receptor beta chains below come from one sample, sequenced in a study of cytomegalovirus exposure and HLA in healthy donors. The protocol was immunoSEQ multiplex PCR, while the TCRdb copy is restricted to in-frame clones and leaves out a portion. The profile shows some 180,000 clones, around nine tenths of them singletons. Input material: PBMCs. The receptor source for this set is a man between 25 and 39 years old in good health and CMV-seropositive.

The chain joins TRBV11-3 to TRBJ1-1; 9 nucleotides align to TRBD1. CDR3 length: 15 residues. Germline CDR1 is SGHNT and CDR2 is YENEEA. The J segment lost 3 bases and the V segment lost 1 base, leaving 3 bases of the junction unmatched. The CDR3 region is CASSLGQGDYTEAFF. CDR3 in DNA: TGTGCCAGCAGCTTAGGACAGGGGGACTACACTGAAGCTTTCTTT.

The rearrangement links TRBV7-3 to TRBJ2-2; 7 bases match TRBD1. The germline V gene has CDR1 SGHTA and CDR2 FQGTGA. There are 15 residues in the CDR3. The junction had 5 bases not matched to a gene; V was cut back by 4 bases and J by 3 bases. The CDR3: CASSSPTGDTGELFF. In nucleotides, the CDR3 is TGTGCCAGCAGCTCGCCTACAGGGGACACCGGGGAGCTGTTTTTT.

The rearrangement uses TRBV5-1 and TRBJ2-4, with D hard to call. The CDR3 is made up of 15 amino acids. V lost 0 bases to trimming and J lost 6 bases, with 13 bases between them. CDR1 is SGHRS, CDR2 YFSETQ, per germline. Here the CDR3 DNA reads TGCGCCAGCAGCTTGGCCGTGGGGTATGGAAACATTCAGTACTTC. It is translated as CASSLAVGYGNIQYF. The variable domain in full, completed from reference TRBV5-1 and TRBJ2-4, reads KAGVTQTPRYLIKTRGQQVTLSCSPISGHRSVSWYQQTPGQGLQFLFEYFSETQRNKGNFPGRFSGRQFSNSRSEMNVSTLELGDSALYLCASSLAVGYGNIQYFGAGTRLSVL.

V is TRBV11-3 and J is TRBJ1-1; D is perhaps TRBD1 (6 bases). Germline CDR1 and CDR2: SGHNT and YENEEA. The CDR3 consists of 13 residues. V was cut by 2 bases and J by 6 bases, with 10 bases left in between. The DNA of the CDR3 is TGTGCCAGCAGCTTAATGGCAGGGGCTGAAGCTTTCTTT. Protein: CASSLMAGAEAFF.

This rearrangement joins TRBV12-5 to TRBJ1-6; 9 nucleotides match TRBD1. CDR1 LGHNT and CDR2 FRNRAP come from the germline V gene. The CDR3 is 15 residues long. V lost 6 bases to trimming and J lost 9 bases; unmatched junction nucleotides: 9. Here the CDR3 DNA reads TGTGCTAGTGGAAAGACAGGGGGGGATAGTTCACCCCTCCACTTT. Its protein is CASGKTGGDSSPLHF.

The chain's CDR3 is CASSRTEVLGGYTF. CDR3 nucleotide sequence: TGTGCCAGCAGCAGGACAGAAGTTTTAGGGGGCTACACCTTC. This chain connects TRBV6-5 to TRBJ1-2; D might be TRBD1 (6 bases). The ends were cut back, 6 bases at V and 8 bases at J, with 19 bases in the middle. The length of the CDR3 is 14 residues. CDR1 is MNHEY, CDR2 SVGAGI, per germline.

The rearrangement links TRBV5-8 to TRBJ1-5; D not resolved. The V gene's germline CDR1 is SGHTS and CDR2 YDEGEE. Trimming removed 0 bases from V and 7 bases from J, with 14 bases in between. CDR3 size: 15 residues. The CDR3 bases are TGTGCCAGCAGCTTGGGACACGGTTTCGGACAGCCCCAGCATTTT. It yields the protein CASSLGHGFGQPQHF.

The rearrangement uses TRBV10-3 and TRBJ2-2; 8 bases are a match to TRBD1. V was pared by 10 bases and J by 1 base, with 8 bases of the junction left unmatched. This CDR3 contains 15 residues. CDR1 is ENHRY, CDR2 SYGVKD, per germline. The CDR3: CATTYGTGNTGELFF. The CDR3 DNA reads TGTGCCACTACCTATGGGACAGGGAACACCGGGGAGCTGTTTTTT.

The chain recombines TRBV19 with TRBJ2-7, with D possibly being TRBD1 (6 bases). The CDR3 length is 13 residues. CDR1 is LNHDA and CDR2 is SQIVND in the germline V gene (reference sequence). V lost 7 bases, J lost 7 bases, and 17 bases lay in between. Here the CDR3 DNA reads TGTGCCAGTACTTCAGGACAGAAGGAAGAGCAGTACTTC. It translates to CASTSGQKEEQYF.

The rearrangement joins TRBV4-1 to TRBJ2-1, with TRBD2 identical over 8 bases. J was trimmed by 1 base and V by 3 bases; bases with no gene match: 8. CDR3 length: 17 residues. Per the germline V gene, CDR1 is MGHRA and CDR2 is YSYEKL. CDR3 sequence: CASSHTGGPGSYNEQFF. As DNA, the CDR3 is TGCGCCAGCAGCCATACGGGAGGGCCGGGATCCTACAATGAGCAGTTCTTC.

This chain joins TRBV4-1 and TRBJ2-7; 10 nucleotides align to TRBD1. CDR1 MGHRA and CDR2 YSYEKL come from the germline V gene. Trimming took 4 bases from V and 2 from J; bases not matched to a gene: 2. This CDR3 contains 14 residues. The CDR3 DNA follows: TGCGCCAGCAGCCTAGGACAGGGGGCCTACGAGCAGTACTTC. Amino acid sequence: CASSLGQGAYEQYF.

Only one count was recorded for this clone. Mismatch with germline at one junction end may stem from a read error. This rearrangement joins TRBV7-7 to TRBJ2-2; TRBD2 matches 11 bases. CDR1 is SSHAT, CDR2 FNYEAQ, per germline (reference sequence). There are 18 residues in the CDR3. CDR3 DNA: TGTGCTAGCAGCTTATTAGCGGGAGGGCCGGAGGGCACCGGGGAGCTGTTTTTT. Its translation is CASSLLAGGPEGTGELFF.

On this clone itself: A read error may produce the germline difference seen at one junction end. The chain recombines TRBV7-7 with TRBJ2-1; no reliable D call. CDR1 and CDR2 (germline): SSHAT, FNYEAQ (reference sequence). The CDR3 has 15 amino acids. Here the CDR3 reads CASSLGAPTHNEQFF. The CDR3 DNA sequence: TGTGCTAGCAGCTTAGGCGCTCCCACCCACAATGAGCAGTTCTTC.

The chain uses TRBV7-3 and TRBJ1-2, with D maybe TRBD1 (5 bases). Deletions cut 5 bases from V and 4 bases from J, with 17 bases between. The CDR3 consists of 15 residues. Germline assignment: CDR1 SGHTA and CDR2 FQGTGA. The CDR3: CASSLAGTGGYGYTF. CDR3 coding DNA: TGTGCCAGCAGCCTAGCAGGGACCGGAGGCTATGGCTACACCTTC.